Listed below are T cell receptor beta chains from one sample, sequenced in a study of cytomegalovirus exposure and HLA in healthy donors. Some clones are missing from TCRdb's copy, which holds only in-frame ones; the method was immunoSEQ multiplex PCR. This table holds 160,000 or so clones, roughly 85% found once. The sequenced sample consisted of PBMCs. These receptors came from a man under 40 in good health and CMV-seronegative. CDR3s include the opening cysteine and the closing phenylalanine or tryptophan. The D gene is left open where the match is weak.

j_call d_call v_call cdr3_aa
TRBJ2-7 - TRBV7-9 CASSLAGQGYYLTSYEQYF
TRBJ2-7 - TRBV21-1 CASSCNRGPEQYF
TRBJ2-1 - TRBV7-2 CASSLEAGGNEQFF
TRBJ1-2 - TRBV6-5 CASSRAAYGYTF
TRBJ2-7 TRBD2 TRBV6-5 CASRTSGTHYEQYF
TRBJ1-3 - TRBV7-8 CASSSVGGSGNTIYF
TRBJ1-5 - TRBV19 CASSLQGRRQPQHF
TRBJ2-7 TRBD2 TRBV5-4 CASSLALAGSYEQYF
TRBJ2-7 TRBD1 TRBV18 CASSPRGGTGYEQYF
TRBJ2-3 TRBD2 TRBV5-1 CASSLVLAGHDTQYF
TRBJ2-4 - TRBV7-8 CASSYRDTENIQYF